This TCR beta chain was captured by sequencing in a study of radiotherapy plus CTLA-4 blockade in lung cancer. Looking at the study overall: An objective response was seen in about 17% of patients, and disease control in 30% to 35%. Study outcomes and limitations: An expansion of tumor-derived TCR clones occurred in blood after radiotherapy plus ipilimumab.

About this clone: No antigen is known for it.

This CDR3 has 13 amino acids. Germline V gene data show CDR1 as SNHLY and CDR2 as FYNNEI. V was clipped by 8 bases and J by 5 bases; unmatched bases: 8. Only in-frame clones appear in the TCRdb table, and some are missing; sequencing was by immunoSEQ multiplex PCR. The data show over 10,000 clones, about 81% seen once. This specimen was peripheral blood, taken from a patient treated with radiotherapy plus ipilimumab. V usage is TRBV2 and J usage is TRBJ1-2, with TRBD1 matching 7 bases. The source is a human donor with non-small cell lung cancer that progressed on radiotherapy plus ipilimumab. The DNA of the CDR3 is TGTGCCAGCCAAGGGACAGCGCGGTATGGCTACACCTTC. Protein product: CASQGTARYGYTF.